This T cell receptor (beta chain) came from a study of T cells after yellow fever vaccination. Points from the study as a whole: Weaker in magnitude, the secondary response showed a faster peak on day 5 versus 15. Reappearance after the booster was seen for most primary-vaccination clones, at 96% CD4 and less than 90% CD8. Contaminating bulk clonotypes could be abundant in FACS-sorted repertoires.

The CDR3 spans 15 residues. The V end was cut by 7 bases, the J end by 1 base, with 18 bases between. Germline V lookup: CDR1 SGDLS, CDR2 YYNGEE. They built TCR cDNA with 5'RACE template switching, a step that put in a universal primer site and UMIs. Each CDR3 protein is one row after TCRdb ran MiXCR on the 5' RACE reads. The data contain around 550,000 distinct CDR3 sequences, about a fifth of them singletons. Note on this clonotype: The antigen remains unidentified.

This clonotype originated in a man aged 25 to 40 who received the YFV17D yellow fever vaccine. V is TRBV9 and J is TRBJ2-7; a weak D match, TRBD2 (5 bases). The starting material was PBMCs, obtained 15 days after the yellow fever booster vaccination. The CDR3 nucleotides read TGTGCCAGCGATCGGGGTCCCGATTCGTCCTACGAGCAGTACTTC. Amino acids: CASDRGPDSSYEQYF.